This section outlines one TCR beta chain sequence together with its context. What it binds is unknown. This table comes from immunoSEQ multiplex PCR, and its TCRdb copy is limited to in-frame clones, with some not included. Of approximately 68,000 clones listed, over 75% are singletons. Looked up from germline, CDR1 is DFQATT and CDR2 is SNEGSKA (reference sequence). The CDR3 covers 11 residues. V was pared by 2 bases and J by 6 bases, with 8 bases between. The entry originates in a study of T cell responses to AZD1222 COVID-19 vaccine. Broader study findings: Along spike, vaccine-associated CD4 TCRs were found throughout, with dominance at 160-218 and 743-854.

The chain carries TRBV20-1 and TRBJ2-7, with no clear D. The origin of this receptor is an adult in good health. This material consisted of peripheral blood, taken on day 0 of AZD1222 vaccination. CDR3 residues: CSARSPGEQYF. The CDR3 DNA is TGCAGTGCTAGATCGCCGGGCGAGCAGTACTTC.